Shown below are 27 T cell receptor beta chains from a single sample sequenced in a study of Ad26.COV2.S vaccination and SARS-CoV-2 variants (dated by TCRdb to the early 2020s). The treatment or condition label on this specimen signifies: around 19 received Ad26.COV2.S at low or high dose, single or two shots; several received placebo; per-sample allocation not given. For vaccine and placebo recipients, repertoires were sequenced using samples collected on day 63 after the first injection. Libraries were constructed by the immunoSEQ multiplex PCR assay. The clones in this table, taken by TCRdb from immuneACCESS, are in-frame only. Not every clone is retained; where verified, under half of the shortfall comes from an unresolved V gene, and the cause of the rest is unknown. This sample lists some 480,000 clones; around 88% were detected once. The top ten constitute roughly 12% of the sample. The specimen comprised peripheral blood, sampled in a trial of Ad26.COV2.S vaccine versus placebo. The receptors shown here come from a person aged 18-60 years who received the Ad26.COV2.S COVID-19 vaccine or a placebo.

The rearrangement links TRBV29-1 to TRBJ1-2; 7 nucleotides align to TRBD1. V gave up 7 bases and J gave up 4 bases; unmatched junction bases: 6. This CDR3 is 12 amino acids long. Germline loops: CDR1 SQVTM, CDR2 ANQGSEA. The CDR3 DNA reads TGCAGCGCCGCGGGACAGTTCTATGGCTACACCTTC. Translation gives CSAAGQFYGYTF.

This chain connects TRBV13 to TRBJ2-2; D uncertain. The germline gives CDR1 PRHDT, CDR2 FYEKMQ (reference sequence). CDR3 length: 16 amino acids. V was shortened by 8 bases and J by 0 bases, with 16 bases between the two germline ends. The CDR3, as DNA: TGTGCCAGCGGAAAGCTAGGGCCATCGAACACCGGGGAGCTGTTTTTT. Translating it yields CASGKLGPSNTGELFF.

The V and J genes are TRBV28 and TRBJ2-7; tentative D call: TRBD2 (5 bases). V shed 8 bases and J shed 0 bases, with 11 bases lying between them. This CDR3 comprises 13 residues. Germline loops: CDR1 MDHEN, CDR2 SYDVKM. The CDR3, as DNA: TGTGCCAGCTCCGGACTCAGCTCCTACGAGCAGTACTTC. This encodes CASSGLSSYEQYF.

The chain carries TRBV2 and TRBJ1-2; a possible D gene is TRBD1 (6 bases). CDR1 is SNHLY and CDR2 is FYNNEI in the germline V gene. CDR3 length: 14 residues. The V end was cut by 11 bases, the J end by 4 bases, with 20 bases between. The CDR3 sequence is CAGQDSTASYGYTF. The CDR3 DNA reads TGTGCCGGTCAGGACAGCACCGCATCCTATGGCTACACCTTC.

The chain couples TRBV28 to TRBJ1-2; 8 bases map to TRBD1. Germline assignment: CDR1 MDHEN and CDR2 SYDVKM. J gave up 4 bases and V 4 bases, and 2 bases lay outside the gene matches. The CDR3 sequence is 13 residues long. Written as DNA, the CDR3 is TGTGCCAGCAGTTCGGGACAGGCCTATGGCTACACCTTC. It yields the protein CASSSGQAYGYTF.

This rearrangement joins TRBV20-1 to TRBJ2-6, with a possible D match to TRBD1 (5 bases). In germline, CDR1 is DFQATT, CDR2 SNEGSKA (reference sequence). CDR3 size: 16 residues. The germline V and J ends were trimmed by 3 bases and 4 bases, with 16 bases remaining between them. The CDR3 sequence: CSASDSSSPGANVLTF. The CDR3, as DNA: TGCAGTGCTAGTGACAGCTCGAGCCCCGGGGCCAACGTCCTGACTTTC.

Here the CDR3 reads CASSGRAGADTQYF. DNA of the CDR3: TGTGCCAGCAGTGGGAGGGCCGGGGCAGATACGCAGTATTTT. The chain is built from TRBV2 and TRBJ2-3, with a possible D match to TRBD2 (6 bases). V was pared by 4 bases and J by 4 bases, with 12 bases between. Germline values: CDR1 SNHLY, CDR2 FYNNEI. The CDR3 runs to 14 residues.

This chain uses TRBV10-3 with TRBJ2-2, with D uncertain. The CDR3 totals 14 residues. Per germline, CDR1 ENHRY and CDR2 SYGVKD. Trimming shortened V by 2 bases and J by 0 bases, and 4 bases separated the two germline ends. This CDR3 reads CAISEGTNTGELFF. The DNA for the CDR3 is TGTGCCATCAGTGAGGGGACGAACACCGGGGAGCTGTTTTTT.

V usage is TRBV5-6 and J usage is TRBJ2-5; no reliable D call. The CDR3 is 12 residues long. Trimming removed 4 bases at V and 5 bases at J, with 9 bases between. CDR1 and CDR2 (germline): SGHDT, YYEEEE. The CDR3 nucleotides are TGTGCCAGCAGCGTCGGGTGGGAGACCCAGTACTTC. Residues: CASSVGWETQYF.

V usage is TRBV6-6 and J usage is TRBJ2-7; D may be TRBD2 (6 bases). Trimming shortened V by 2 bases and J by 3 bases, and 11 bases separated the two germline ends. Germline V gene sequence: CDR1 MNHNY, CDR2 SVGAGI (reference sequence). This CDR3 is built from 14 residues. The DNA of the CDR3 is TGTGCCAGCAGTTACCTCGCGGGAAGCTACGAGCAGTACTTC. Translating gives CASSYLAGSYEQYF.

The chain has TRBV27 and TRBJ1-1; 8 positions agree with TRBD1. Trimming at V came to 3 bases and at J to 1 base, leaving 1 base not matched to a gene. The CDR3 length is 14 residues. Germline V gene lookup returns CDR1 MNHEY and CDR2 SMNVEV (reference sequence). CDR3 region: CASSLGQENTEAFF. CDR3 sequence (DNA): TGTGCCAGCAGTTTGGGACAGGAGAACACTGAAGCTTTCTTT.

The rearrangement uses TRBV5-1 and TRBJ1-2; possible D gene TRBD1, 5 bases. Between the trimmed V and J ends, which lost 0 bases and 4 bases, there was a span of 13 bases. CDR1 SGHRS and CDR2 YFSETQ come from the germline V gene. The CDR3 totals 15 residues. CDR3 protein: CASSLARGVTYGYTF. The CDR3 DNA is TGCGCCAGCAGCTTGGCCCGGGGCGTCACCTATGGCTACACCTTC.

The rearrangement uses TRBV7-3 and TRBJ2-1; no clear D. The ends were cut back, 7 bases at V and 6 bases at J, with 13 bases in the middle. The CDR3 consists of 13 residues. In germline, CDR1 is SGHTA, CDR2 FQGTGA. In nucleotides, the CDR3 is TGTGCCAGCAACCAAGACCAAGGCAATGAGCAGTTCTTC. Its protein product is CASNQDQGNEQFF. The full variable domain, in which reference TRBV7-3 and TRBJ2-1 provide the parts outside the CDR3, is GAGVSQTPSNKVTEKGKYVELRCDPISGHTALYWYRQSLGQGPEFLIYFQGTGAADDSGLPNDRFFAVRPEGSVSTLKIQRTERGDSAVYLCASNQDQGNEQFFGPGTRLTVL.

Comment on this clone: A much larger clone differs by one base, so this may be a read error. The sample has other DNA sequences that encode this CDR3 too. The chain uses TRBV7-9 and TRBJ2-1, with 8 nucleotides matching TRBD1. There are 15 residues in the CDR3. The germline gives CDR1 SEHNR, CDR2 FQNEAQ (reference sequence). CDR3 coding DNA: TGTGCTAGCAGTACCGGGACAGGACACGGGAATGAGCAGTTCTTC. The encoded protein is CASSTGTGHGNEQFF. Complete variable domain (other parts from reference TRBV7-9 and TRBJ2-1): DTGVSQNPRHKITKRGQNVTFRCDPISEHNRLYWYRQTLGQGPEFLTYFQNEAQLEKSRLLSDRFSAERPKGSFSTLEIQRTEQGDSAMYLCASSTGTGHGNEQFFGPGTRLTVL.

The rearrangement joins TRBV12-5 to TRBJ2-3; 8 bases are shared with TRBD1. Germline values: CDR1 LGHNT, CDR2 FRNRAP. The CDR3 spans 15 residues. V shed 3 bases and J 6 bases; nucleotides not matched to a gene: 8. The CDR3 loop reads CASGLGDRLSDTQYF. The CDR3 DNA reads as TGTGCTAGTGGTTTAGGGGACAGGCTGTCGGATACGCAGTATTTT.

The chain recombines TRBV10-3 with TRBJ1-5, with D possibly being TRBD1 (5 bases). Germline V lookup: CDR1 ENHRY, CDR2 SYGVKD. The CDR3 is 16 amino acids. With 6 bases removed from V and 5 bases from J, the gap between germline ends came to 20 bases. The CDR3 spells CAIRPWVGTGDQPQHF. The CDR3 DNA follows: TGTGCCATCAGACCGTGGGTCGGCACAGGCGATCAGCCCCAGCATTTT.

The chain has TRBV30 and TRBJ2-7; D tentatively reads TRBD1 or TRBD2 (5 bases each). CDR3 length equals 15 residues. From germline, CDR1 is GTSNPN and CDR2 SVGIG (reference sequence). Deletions cut 6 bases from V and 4 bases from J, with 22 bases between. The CDR3 nucleotides are TGTGCCTGCACCCCCGGGGCAGGAAGGTCTTACGAGCAGTACTTC. Encoded protein: CACTPGAGRSYEQYF.

This chain connects TRBV28 to TRBJ2-2; D call uncertain. Per germline, CDR1 MDHEN and CDR2 SYDVKM. The CDR3 length is 12 residues. Between the trimmed V and J ends, which lost 1 base and 8 bases, there was a span of 5 bases. The CDR3 DNA reads TGTGCCAGCAGTTTATTACTGGGGGAGCTGTTTTTT. Its protein is CASSLLLGELFF.

The CDR3 nucleotides are TGTGCCAGCACGTTTGCAGGGGAGCGCGAGCAGTACTTC. Protein: CASTFAGEREQYF. The chain combines TRBV7-2 with TRBJ2-7; perhaps TRBD1 as D (6 bases). The germline V and J ends were trimmed by 7 bases and 6 bases, with 16 bases remaining between them. The germline V gene has CDR1 SGHTA and CDR2 FQGNSA. This CDR3 contains 13 residues.

The chain carries TRBV27 and TRBJ2-7, with 11 bases aligning to TRBD1. With 7 bases clipped from V and 5 bases from J, the junction kept 7 bases outside the gene matches. Germline V gene data show CDR1 as MNHEY and CDR2 as SMNVEV (reference sequence). The CDR3 sequence is 14 residues long. Written as DNA, the CDR3 is TGTGCCAGCACGGCCCGGACAGGGGGCCACGAGCAGTACTTC. It yields the protein CASTARTGGHEQYF.

This chain connects TRBV6-2 or TRBV6-3 to TRBJ2-2; TRBD2 matches at 12 bases. CDR1 is MNHEY, CDR2 SVGEGT, per germline. CDR3 length: 15 amino acids. Germline trimming cut 5 bases from V and 7 bases from J; bases unmatched to any gene: 5. The CDR3 is CASSPLAGGGGELFF. CDR3 nucleotides: TGTGCCAGCAGTCCCCTAGCGGGAGGGGGCGGGGAGCTGTTTTTT.

A word on this clone: At one end, the junction sequence differs from germline, possibly due to a read error. The chain couples TRBV5-4 to TRBJ1-1; perhaps TRBD1 as D (6 bases). This CDR3 has 14 residues. CDR1 and CDR2 from the germline V gene are SGHNT and YYREEE (reference sequence). The CDR3 DNA follows: TGTGCCAGCAGCCGAGGGGGGTCGAACCCTGAAGCTTTCTTT. The encoded protein is CASSRGGSNPEAFF. Together with reference TRBV5-4 and TRBJ1-1, the CDR3 gives the full variable domain: ETGVTQSPTHLIKTRGQQVTLRCSSQSGHNTVSWYQQALGQGPQFIFQYYREEENGRGNFPPRFSGLQFPNYSSELNVNALELDDSALYLCASSRGGSNPEAFFGQGTRLTVV.

The count of this clone is one. The chain recombines TRBV27 with TRBJ2-7; D perhaps matches TRBD1 (7 bases). Deletions cut 5 bases from V and 11 bases from J, with 10 bases between. The CDR3 runs to 10 residues. The V gene's germline CDR1 is MNHEY and CDR2 SMNVEV (reference sequence). Here the CDR3 DNA reads TGTGCCAGCAGTCCAGGGGGGAAGTACTTC. It translates to CASSPGGKYF.

This clone has more than one count but fewer than ten. This sequence joins TRBV28 and TRBJ1-5, with D perhaps matching TRBD1 (5 bases). The CDR3 length is 16 residues. Deletions cut 1 base from V and 1 base from J, with 11 bases between. Germline assignment: CDR1 MDHEN and CDR2 SYDVKM. The CDR3: CASSLYGDASNQPQHF. The CDR3, as DNA: TGTGCCAGCAGTTTATACGGGGACGCGAGCAATCAGCCCCAGCATTTT.

The gene calls are TRBV28 and TRBJ2-5; D is tentatively TRBD1 or TRBD2 (5 bases each). Germline lookup yields CDR1 MDHEN and CDR2 SYDVKM. V lost 8 bases and J lost 4, with 17 bases in between. CDR3 length equals 14 residues. The CDR3 protein is CASAKIGGGETQYF. CDR3 nucleotides: TGTGCCAGCGCTAAAATAGGTGGGGGAGAGACCCAGTACTTC.

This chain connects TRBV9 to TRBJ2-7; maybe TRBD2 (6 bases). The V end lost 1 base, the J end lost 2 bases, and 13 bases lay between the germline ends. The CDR3 covers 15 residues. Germline V gives CDR1 SGDLS, CDR2 YYNGEE. Written as DNA, the CDR3 is TGTGCCAGCAGCGTATCCCCTAGCGAAACCTACGAGCAGTACTTC. Translating it yields CASSVSPSETYEQYF. Full variable domain (missing parts from reference TRBV9 and TRBJ2-7): DSGVTQTPKHLITATGQRVTLRCSPRSGDLSVYWYQQSLDQGLQFLIQYYNGEERAKGNILERFSAQQFPDLHSELNLSSLELGDSALYFCASSVSPSETYEQYFGPGTRLTVT.

The V and J genes are TRBV28 and TRBJ1-5; D possibly corresponds to TRBD1 (5 bases). Germline V gives CDR1 MDHEN, CDR2 SYDVKM. The CDR3 loop spans 14 amino acids. The V end was cut by 6 bases, the J end by 2 bases, with 11 bases between. The CDR3 protein is CASRGGVGNQPQHF. The CDR3 DNA reads TGTGCCAGCAGGGGGGGGGTTGGCAATCAGCCCCAGCATTTT.